The subject of this entry is one T cell receptor beta chain. The sample originates from a study of blood T cell repertoires in COVID-19. Authors' methods: Nucleated cell counts were estimated from reference gene primer amplification. Repertoires were generated with immunoSEQ multiplex PCR, while TCRdb's copy carries only in-frame clones and drops some. The D gene and trimming were derived from the DNA, and the V and J assignments and clone size from that table. The sample has approximately 220,000 clones; 83% are singletons. Germline CDR1 and CDR2: MNHEY and SMNVEV (reference sequence). CDR3 length: 16 amino acids. Trimming cost V 5 bases and J 3 bases, with 20 bases left between them.

The sequenced sample was PBMCs or T cells enriched from blood (not recorded which). The chain is built from TRBV27 and TRBJ2-7; maybe TRBD2 (7 bases). The receptor comes from a woman in her forties or fifties who had been exposed to COVID-19. CDR3 sequence (DNA): TGTGCCAGCAGTCTCAACGGGGGCGGGGGCCTCTACGAGCAGTACTTC. Translating it yields CASSLNGGGGLYEQYF.